A selection of T cell receptor beta chains follows, all from one sample in a study of T cell changes during pregnancy in multiple sclerosis. The protocol was immunoSEQ multiplex PCR, while the TCRdb copy is restricted to in-frame clones and leaves out a portion. The sample lists approximately 37,000 clones, roughly 88% occurring once. The material was CD8+ T cells from peripheral blood mononuclear cells, obtained in the first trimester of pregnancy. The receptors were sampled from a female donor with multiple sclerosis, enrolled in a pregnancy study. The CDR3 runs from the conserved cysteine through the conserved F or W. D genes are given only for firm matches. A clone size is listed for some rows: how often the clone was seen (once, few, many), or a class if it is expanded.

J gene	clone size	CDR3 length	V gene	D gene	CDR3 protein	CDR3 DNA
TRBJ1-2	.	13	TRBV21-1	.	CATRRTGGYGYTF	TGTGCCACCCGAAGGACAGGCGGCTATGGCTACACCTTC
TRBJ2-3	.	15	TRBV6-6	TRBD2	CASRTKRGLGDTQYF	TGTGCCAGCAGAACAAAGCGGGGGTTGGGAGATACGCAGTATTTT
TRBJ2-7	.	17	TRBV11-1	TRBD1	CASSSSGQGAIRSEQYF	TGTGCCAGCAGCTCATCGGGACAGGGGGCGATTCGAAGCGAGCAGTACTTC
TRBJ1-1	.	12	TRBV4-3	.	CASSQDFTEAFF	TGCGCCAGCAGCCAAGACTTCACTGAAGCTTTCTTT
TRBJ2-1	.	16	TRBV7-9	TRBD2	CASSLSLAGDYNEQFF	TGTGCCAGCAGCTTATCCCTAGCGGGGGACTACAATGAGCAGTTCTTC
TRBJ2-1	.	17	TRBV4-2	.	CASSQEVRGVIGGEQFF	TGTGCCAGCAGCCAAGAAGTCCGGGGAGTTATCGGTGGTGAGCAGTTCTTC
TRBJ2-7	once	14	TRBV7-2	.	CASSFHRSSYEQYF	TGTGCCAGCAGCTTCCACAGGAGCTCCTACGAGCAGTACTTC
TRBJ1-2	.	14	TRBV27	.	CASGTAAPIYGYTF	TGTGCCAGCGGGACTGCGGCCCCTATCTATGGCTACACCTTC
TRBJ1-2	.	13	TRBV11-2	.	CASSWGGDYGYTF	TGTGCCAGCAGCTGGGGAGGGGACTATGGCTACACCTTC
TRBJ2-7	.	12	TRBV15	TRBD1	CAKGDRTYEQYF	TGTGCCAAGGGGGACAGAACCTACGAGCAGTACTTC
TRBJ2-3	.	16	TRBV5-6	TRBD2	CASSLRLAGGTDTQYF	TGTGCCAGCAGCCTTCGACTAGCGGGGGGCACAGATACGCAGTATTTT
TRBJ1-4	once	18	TRBV19	.	CASSLRTGMDKADEKLFF	TGTGCCAGTAGTTTACGGACGGGGATGGATAAAGCGGATGAAAAACTGTTTTTT
TRBJ2-2	.	16	TRBV9	TRBD2	CASSPYTGGVAGELFF	TGTGCCAGCAGCCCTTATACGGGGGGGGTCGCCGGGGAGCTGTTTTTT
TRBJ2-7	.	15	TRBV5-6	TRBD1	CASSWPGQGRHEQYF	TGTGCCAGCAGCTGGCCGGGACAGGGTCGGCACGAGCAGTACTTC
TRBJ2-3	.	13	TRBV7-2	.	CASSFDYTDTQYF	TGTGCCAGCAGCTTCGACTACACAGATACGCAGTATTTT
TRBJ2-1	.	15	TRBV5-8	.	CASSSGGGSYNEQFF	TGTGCCAGCAGCTCCGGGGGTGGCTCCTACAATGAGCAGTTCTTC
TRBJ2-5	.	13	TRBV7-8	TRBD2	CASSHGTTETQYF	TGTGCCAGCAGCCACGGGACTACAGAGACCCAGTACTTC
TRBJ2-7	.	18	TRBV7-7	TRBD2	CASSPRRATSGAPYEQYF	TGTGCCAGCAGCCCCCGACGGGCCACTAGCGGGGCACCCTACGAGCAGTACTTC
TRBJ2-1	.	15	TRBV5-4	TRBD2	CASSFASGGLNEQFF	TGTGCCAGCAGCTTTGCTAGCGGGGGTCTAAATGAGCAGTTCTTC
TRBJ2-2	.	19	TRBV7-9	TRBD2	CASSAGDLAGGPNTGELFF	TGTGCCAGCAGCGCCGGGGACCTAGCGGGGGGGCCGAACACCGGGGAGCTGTTTTTT
TRBJ1-2	.	15	TRBV7-8	TRBD1	CASSLVTGGGSGYTF	TGTGCCAGCAGCTTAGTTACAGGGGGCGGTAGTGGCTACACCTTC